The rows below give T cell receptor beta chains drawn from one sample of a study. A single record per CDR3 protein comes from TCRdb applying MiXCR to the 5' RACE reads. The sample has about 47,000 distinct CDR3 sequences, around 28% seen once. Specimen: naive CD4+ T cells sorted from blood. These receptors originate from a female donor with breast cancer. Both conserved end residues are part of each CDR3. The D gene is left open where the match is weak. Clone size is stated in some rows and not others, as once, few, many or a class when expanded.

TRBD1	TRBV12-3/TRBV12-4	NA	TRBJ1-2	TGTGCCAGCAGTTTCCAGGGGGCCTATGGCTACACCTTC	CASSFQGAYGYTF
NA	TRBV3-1	few	TRBJ1-5	TGTGCCAGCAGCCAAGATCACAGGGATAATCAGCCCCAGCATTTT	CASSQDHRDNQPQHF
NA	TRBV12-3/TRBV12-4	few	TRBJ2-6	TGTGCCAGCGGACGTCCGGGCTCTGGGGCCAACGTCCTGACTTTC	CASGRPGSGANVLTF
NA	TRBV5-6	NA	TRBJ2-7	TGTGCCAGCAGCATAACCGGGACCCCTCCCTACGAGCAGTACTTC	CASSITGTPPYEQYF
TRBD1	TRBV28	NA	TRBJ2-5	TGTGCCAGCAGTCAGTCACTCCCGGGGACAGGGGAAGAGACCCAGTACTTC	CASSQSLPGTGEETQYF
NA	TRBV7-9	NA	TRBJ2-3	TGTGCCAGCAGCTCGGGGGCGGGTGTAGATACGCAGTATTTT	CASSSGAGVDTQYF
NA	TRBV5-1	medium-sized	TRBJ1-6	TGCGCCAGCAGCTTGGAAGGGGGGGTGGAATCACCCCTCCACTTT	CASSLEGGVESPLHF
TRBD1	TRBV15	NA	TRBJ1-5	TGTGCCACCAGCACCGGACAGGGCGGTAACAATCAGCCCCAGCATTTT	CATSTGQGGNNQPQHF
TRBD1	TRBV2	few	TRBJ2-5	TGTGCCAGAAGAGAGGGGGCGGGAGAGACCCAGTACTTC	CARREGAGETQYF
NA	TRBV12-3/TRBV12-4	once	TRBJ1-1	TGTGCCAGCAGTCCGGGACTGCTAAACACTGAAGCTTTCTTT	CASSPGLLNTEAFF
TRBD1	TRBV6-1	NA	TRBJ1-1	TGTGCCAGCAGTGAGGAGGGGACAGGGCGGAACACTGAAGCTTTCTTT	CASSEEGTGRNTEAFF
TRBD1	TRBV10-3	few	TRBJ2-5	TGTGCCATCAGTGGGACAGGGGGCCCAGAGACCCAGTACTTC	CAISGTGGPETQYF
NA	TRBV12-3/TRBV12-4	NA	TRBJ1-2	TGTGCCAGCAGTTTCGGGGAGGGGATGGAAGGCTACGCCTTC	CASSFGEGMEGYAF
NA	TRBV14	NA	TRBJ1-1	TGTGCCAGCAGCCAAGCGGGCAGTACAGGCACTGAAGCTTTCTTT	CASSQAGSTGTEAFF
TRBD2	TRBV29-1	NA	TRBJ2-7	TGCAGCGTTGGGACTAGCGGGTCCTACGAGCAGTACTTC	CSVGTSGSYEQYF
NA	TRBV5-1	few	TRBJ1-1	TGCGCCAGCAGCATCGAGATAGGGGGGAGCGCTGAAGCTTTCTTT	CASSIEIGGSAEAFF
NA	TRBV5-1	NA	TRBJ1-4	TGCGCCAGCAGCTTAGTGTCGTCGACAGCGACTAATGAAAAACTGTTTTTT	CASSLVSSTATNEKLFF
NA	TRBV12-5	many	TRBJ2-5	TGTGCTAGTGCCCGGGGGACGGAGACCCAGTACTTC	CASARGTETQYF
NA	TRBV7-8	few	TRBJ1-1	TGTGCCAGCAGCTTAGAGAGGGGTCTTGAAGCTTTCTTT	CASSLERGLEAFF
NA	TRBV18	NA	TRBJ2-2	TGTGCCAGCTCACCTAAGGGCACCGGGGAGCTGTTTTTT	CASSPKGTGELFF
NA	TRBV3-1	NA	TRBJ2-7	TGTGCCAGCAGCCAAGTTCCCCTCCCGGTTTCCTACGAGCAGTACTTC	CASSQVPLPVSYEQYF
NA	TRBV7-9	NA	TRBJ1-5	TGTGCCAGCAGCTTAGCCGCGGATAGCAATCAGCCCCAGCATTTT	CASSLAADSNQPQHF
NA	TRBV2	many	TRBJ2-1	TGTGCCAGCAGTGAAATAGGCGTTAGCTCCTACAATGAGCAGTTCTTC	CASSEIGVSSYNEQFF
TRBD1	TRBV5-1	few	TRBJ2-2	TGCGCCAGCAGCCGAGCGGGACAGGGGGCAAACACCGGGGAGCTGTTTTTT	CASSRAGQGANTGELFF
NA	TRBV5-8	NA	TRBJ2-1	TGTGCCAGCAGCTTAACGGTCAGGGGCAATGAGCAGTTCTTC	CASSLTVRGNEQFF
NA	TRBV11-2	few	TRBJ2-1	TGTGCCAGCAGCTTAGTTTGGGACTCTTACAATGAGCAGTTCTTC	CASSLVWDSYNEQFF
TRBD2	TRBV24-1	NA	TRBJ2-3	TGTGCCACCAGGACTAGCGGCACAAATACGCAGTATTTT	CATRTSGTNTQYF
TRBD1	TRBV10-2	few	TRBJ2-5	TGCGCCAGCAGTTTAACAGGGGTAGGACAAGAGACCCAGTACTTC	CASSLTGVGQETQYF
NA	TRBV10-3	few	TRBJ2-3	TGTGCCATTTCGGACTCGAGCACAGATACGCAGTATTTT	CAISDSSTDTQYF